A selection of T cell receptor beta chains follows, all from one sample in a study of CD8+CD57+ T cells in acquired aplastic anemia. TCRdb ran MiXCR on the reads and lists one entry per CDR3 protein. The table includes 150,000 to 200,000 distinct CDR3 sequences, about 45% detected once. Material: sorted CD4+, CD8+, or CD8+CD57+ T cells (not recorded which) from PBMCs. The receptors shown here come from a human donor with aplastic anemia. Both conserved end residues are part of each CDR3. A D gene is named only where the DNA matches it firmly. A row's size may be missing; if present it is once, few, many or a size class.

few,NA,TRBV24-1,TRBJ2-1,TGTGCCACCGCAGGGTGGGTGGGTGAGCAGTTCTTC,CATAGWVGEQFF
few,TRBD1,TRBV6-1,TRBJ1-5,TGTGCCAGCAGTACCGGACAGGCTTCTTATTTCCTGAATCAGCCCCAGCATTTT,CASSTGQASYFLNQPQHF
NA,NA,TRBV29-1,TRBJ2-1,TGCAGCGTTTTTGGCCAGTACAATGAGCAGTTCTTC,CSVFGQYNEQFF
few,NA,TRBV20-1,TRBJ1-2,TGCAGTGAGCTCTATGGCTACACCTTC,CSELYGYTF
many,NA,TRBV9,TRBJ1-1,TGTGCCAGCAGCGTTGACGGAGGGTTGAGGGGCACTGAAGCTTTCTTT,CASSVDGGLRGTEAFF
NA,NA,TRBV10-3,TRBJ1-1,TGTGCCACCAGGCCGGGGGGGAGGAACACTGAAGCTTTCTTT,CATRPGGRNTEAFF
NA,NA,TRBV5-6,TRBJ1-2,TGTGCCAGCAGCGAGGGGGATGCATACTATGGCTACACCTTC,CASSEGDAYYGYTF
once,NA,TRBV6-1,TRBJ2-7,TGTGCCAGCAGTCCGCCGGGACGCGAGTCCTACGAGCAGTACTTC,CASSPPGRESYEQYF
many,NA,TRBV29-1,TRBJ2-2,TGCAGCGTTGCCAGTGGCCGGGGAACCGGGGAGCTGTTTTTT,CSVASGRGTGELFF
many,NA,TRBV19,TRBJ2-5,TGTGCCAGTAGCCCGGGGCCGAGGGAGACCCAGTACTTC,CASSPGPRETQYF
many,TRBD1,TRBV7-9,TRBJ1-5,TGTGCCAGCAGCGGACAGGCGAATCAGCCCCAGCATTTT,CASSGQANQPQHF
many,NA,TRBV12-3/TRBV12-4,TRBJ2-6,TGTGCCAGCAGTTTAGGTAACTCTGGGGCCAACGTCCTGACTTTC,CASSLGNSGANVLTF
NA,NA,TRBV5-8,TRBJ1-1,TGTGCCAGCAGTTCTATCCCCCAAGCAGCTTTCTTT,CASSSIPQAAFF
NA,TRBD2,TRBV7-6,TRBJ2-1,TGTGCCAGCAGCTTAGCGGGAGGGTTCTCCAATGAGCAGTTCTTC,CASSLAGGFSNEQFF
NA,TRBD2,TRBV10-3,TRBJ2-1,TGTGCCATCAGTGATAGCGGGGGGGCAAATGAGCAGTTCTTC,CAISDSGGANEQFF
NA,NA,TRBV11-1,TRBJ2-7,TGTGCCAGCAGTTACTTGATCTCCTACGAGCAGTACTTC,CASSYLISYEQYF
few,TRBD2,TRBV5-1,TRBJ2-5,TGCGCCAGCAGCTTGGGGTCCAGCGGGGCCCAAGAGACCCAGTACTTC,CASSLGSSGAQETQYF
once,NA,TRBV2,TRBJ1-2,TGTGCCAGCAGACGGGACACCGGCGGCTATGGCTACACCTTC,CASRRDTGGYGYTF
many,NA,TRBV6-1,TRBJ1-2,TGTGCCAGCAGGTATCCAGGGACCTATGGCTACACCTTC,CASRYPGTYGYTF
NA,TRBD1,TRBV19,TRBJ2-5,TGTGCCAGTACTCCACCCCCGGGACAGAGTCAAGAGACCCAGTACTTC,CASTPPPGQSQETQYF
few,NA,TRBV24-1,TRBJ2-1,TGTGCCACCAGTGATTGGGAGGGGGTACACAATGAGCAGTTCTTC,CATSDWEGVHNEQFF
NA,NA,TRBV19,TRBJ1-5,TGTGCCAGTAGTGTATACCGACAGTTTTGGGATCAGCCCCAGCATTTT,CASSVYRQFWDQPQHF
few,NA,TRBV29-1,TRBJ1-1,TGCAGCGTTGAAGATCCTTTCCAGGGTGCTGAAGCTTTCTTT,CSVEDPFQGAEAFF
many,NA,TRBV3-1,TRBJ1-2,TGTGCCAGCAGCCAAGATGGAGTTACTAACTATGGCTACACCTTC,CASSQDGVTNYGYTF
NA,TRBD2,TRBV6-1,TRBJ2-7,TGTGCCAGCAGTCCTTCTAGCGGGAGAGAGGTCGGGGAGCAGTACTTC,CASSPSSGREVGEQYF
NA,NA,TRBV7-2,TRBJ2-1,TGTGCCAGCAGCTTAGCGCGCGCCAATGAGCAGTTCTTC,CASSLARANEQFF
many,NA,TRBV3-1,TRBJ1-1,TGTGCCAGCAGCTCGACAACACAGACTGAAGCTTTCTTT,CASSSTTQTEAFF